These 19 T cell receptor beta chains were all obtained from the same sample, sequenced in a study of blood T cell repertoires in COVID-19. Generated by immunoSEQ multiplex PCR, the TCRdb table keeps only in-frame clones and is missing some. The table has approximately 470,000 clones, about nine tenths seen once; the top ten hold 0.7%. Sequencing was carried out using PBMCs or T cells enriched from blood (not recorded which). These TCRs come from a woman under 30 who had recovered from COVID-19.

Remarks on this clone: Given the absence of the conserved phenylalanine or tryptophan at the CDR3 end, a read error is likely. It is unclear where the CDR3 begins or ends on the DNA, so no DNA is shown, and the CDR3 is as TCRdb lists it. The rearrangement uses TRBV5-1 and TRBJ1-1; TRBD1 is the table's D call and was not checked against the DNA. Per germline, CDR1 SGHRS and CDR2 YFSETQ. The CDR3 totals 13 residues, both ends included. The CDR3: CASSLASGTGGQV.

The chain combines TRBV3-1 (or the pseudogene TRBV3-2) with TRBJ1-3; 9 bases map to TRBD1. CDR3 length equals 17 residues. V shed 4 bases, J shed 1 base, and the junction held 8 bases outside the gene matches. Germline-derived CDR1 and CDR2 are LGHDT and YNNKEL (reference sequence). DNA of the CDR3: TGTGCCAGCAGCCCCGTCCCGGGACAGGGATCTGGAAACACCATATATTTT. It translates to CASSPVPGQGSGNTIYF.

This clone was recorded once. The CDR3 region is CASSLAVLGTNEKLFF. DNA of the CDR3: TGTGCCAGCAGCTTAGCGGTCCTAGGAACTAATGAAAAACTGTTTTTT. The chain has TRBV5-6 and TRBJ1-4; D is undetermined. Trimming removed 2 bases at V and 1 base at J, with 12 bases between. Germline CDR1 and CDR2: SGHDT and YYEEEE. This CDR3 is built from 16 residues.

This chain links TRBV3-1 (or the pseudogene TRBV3-2) with TRBJ1-2; 10 bases match TRBD1. There are 14 residues in the CDR3. The J segment lost 7 bases and the V segment lost 3 bases, leaving 5 bases of the junction unmatched. The germline gives CDR1 LGHDT, CDR2 YNNKEL (reference sequence). The CDR3 DNA follows: TGTGCCAGCAGCCAGGGGACAGGGGACCGTGGCTACACCTTC. Translating gives CASSQGTGDRGYTF.

The rearrangement uses TRBV11-2 and TRBJ1-2, with D perhaps TRBD1 (6 bases). The CDR3 consists of 16 residues. Per the germline V gene, CDR1 is SGHAT and CDR2 is FQNNGV. V dropped 0 bases and J dropped 3 bases, with 14 bases sitting between them. The CDR3 loop reads CASSLDIGGHDYGYTF. Here the CDR3 DNA reads TGTGCCAGCAGCTTAGATATCGGGGGGCATGACTATGGCTACACCTTC.

The gene calls are TRBV5-1 and TRBJ2-1; 8 nucleotides agree with TRBD1. The CDR3 covers 15 residues. V lost 6 bases and J lost 4; bases outside the gene matches: 9. Germline V gives CDR1 SGHRS, CDR2 YFSETQ. CDR3 bases: TGCGCCAGCACCTTTGAGGGACAGGAGTACAATGAGCAGTTCTTC. As protein: CASTFEGQEYNEQFF.

V usage is TRBV6-5 and J usage is TRBJ2-6; the D is unclear. The CDR3 is 11 amino acids. Germline CDR1 reads MNHEY; CDR2 reads SVGAGI. V lost 6 bases to trimming and J lost 10 bases, with 7 bases between them. The CDR3 region is CASSPGNVLTF. The DNA of the CDR3 is TGTGCCAGCAGCCCCGGGAACGTCCTGACTTTC.

The J gene is TRBJ1-5, the V gene TRBV28, with TRBD1 matching over 11 bases. This CDR3 has 16 residues. J gave up 4 bases and V 2 bases, and 4 bases lay outside the gene matches. Germline assignment: CDR1 MDHEN and CDR2 SYDVKM. CDR3 sequence: CASSLMDRGLNQPQHF. CDR3 in DNA: TGTGCCAGCAGTTTAATGGACAGGGGGCTAAATCAGCCCCAGCATTTT. Combining the CDR3 with reference TRBV28 and TRBJ1-5 gives the whole variable domain DVKVTQSSRYLVKRTGEKVFLECVQDMDHENMFWYRQDPGLGLRLIYFSYDVKMKEKGDIPEGYSVSREKKERFSLILESASTNQTSMYLCASSLMDRGLNQPQHFGDGTRLSIL.

V usage is TRBV2 and J usage is TRBJ1-1, with no clear D. The V end lost 0 bases, the J end lost 4 bases, and 6 bases lay between the germline ends. CDR1 and CDR2 from the germline V gene are SNHLY and FYNNEI. This CDR3 is built from 13 residues. CDR3 sequence reads: CASSEAPGTEAFF. As DNA, the CDR3 is TGTGCCAGCAGTGAAGCGCCGGGCACTGAAGCTTTCTTT.

The chain employs TRBV5-1 and TRBJ2-1; 7 bases match TRBD2. The V and J ends lost 0 bases and 7 bases, in that order; junction bases with no gene match: 4. The CDR3 is made up of 14 amino acids. Germline V CDR1 and CDR2: SGHRS, YFSETQ. CDR3 residues: CASSLVRAGNEQFF. CDR3 DNA sequence: TGCGCCAGCAGCTTGGTGAGAGCGGGGAATGAGCAGTTCTTC.

The rearrangement joins TRBV5-1 to TRBJ2-7, with a possible D match to TRBD1 (6 bases). Germline assignment: CDR1 SGHRS and CDR2 YFSETQ. The CDR3 is 11 amino acids. V lost 3 bases and J 8 bases, leaving 9 bases between the germline ends. The CDR3 region has the DNA TGCGCCAGCAGCTATGGACAGCAGCAGTACTTC. This encodes CASSYGQQQYF.

The chain employs TRBV19 and TRBJ1-5, with D perhaps TRBD1 (5 bases). Germline V gene sequence: CDR1 LNHDA, CDR2 SQIVND (reference sequence). The length of the CDR3 is 18 residues. Trimming took 2 bases from V and 1 from J, leaving 18 bases between them. CDR3 amino acids: CASSIPPGRSTSNQPQHF. As DNA, the CDR3 is TGTGCCAGTAGTATACCGCCAGGGAGGAGTACCAGCAATCAGCCCCAGCATTTT.

This clone was observed once. This rearrangement joins TRBV30 to TRBJ2-7; tentatively, D is TRBD2 (7 bases). V lost 3 bases and J lost 4, with 16 bases in between. Germline V gives CDR1 GTSNPN, CDR2 SVGIG (reference sequence). The CDR3 totals 14 residues. The CDR3 region has the DNA TGTGCCTGGAGGAAGGGGGGGCCGTCGTACGAGCAGTACTTC. Protein: CAWRKGGPSYEQYF.

This rearrangement joins TRBV7-2 to TRBJ1-2; tentatively, D is TRBD1 (5 bases). The CDR3 runs to 15 residues. V was shortened by 4 bases and J by 8 bases, with 20 bases between the two germline ends. Per the germline V gene, CDR1 is SGHTA and CDR2 is FQGNSA. The CDR3 DNA follows: TGTGCCAGCAGCTGGGAGTCTCGCGGGACGAGGGGCTACACCTTC. Protein: CASSWESRGTRGYTF.

V gene TRBV2 combines with J gene TRBJ2-1; TRBD2 is a possible D gene (6 bases). V lost 5 bases to trimming and J lost 10 bases, with 12 bases between them. Germline CDR1 reads SNHLY; CDR2 reads FYNNEI. The CDR3 has 12 residues. This CDR3 is CASSWGLPEQFF. The CDR3 DNA sequence: TGTGCCAGCAGTTGGGGACTTCCCGAGCAGTTCTTC. The full variable domain, completed using reference TRBV2 and TRBJ2-1, is EPEVTQTPSHQVTQMGQEVILRCVPISNHLYFYWYRQILGQKVEFLVSFYNNEISEKSEIFDDQFSVERPDGSNFTLKIRSTKLEDSAMYFCASSWGLPEQFFGPGTRLTVL.

This clone has only a few counts. This specimen includes other DNA sequences encoding the same CDR3. The chain recombines TRBV19 with TRBJ1-5; 7 bases are shared with TRBD1. Germline trimming cut 5 bases from V and 2 bases from J; bases unmatched to any gene: 3. The germline gives CDR1 LNHDA, CDR2 SQIVND (reference sequence). There are 14 residues in the CDR3. The CDR3 is CASSAGQGNQPQHF. CDR3 coding DNA: TGTGCCAGTAGTGCCGGACAGGGCAATCAGCCCCAGCATTTT.

The chain uses TRBV2 and TRBJ1-4; TRBD1 agrees at 7 bases. This CDR3 contains 12 residues. Germline CDR1 and CDR2: SNHLY and FYNNEI. The V gene end was trimmed by 7 bases and the J gene end by 5 bases; junction bases not matched to a gene: 1. The CDR3 region has the DNA TGTGCCAGCAAGGGGGCGAATGAAAAACTGTTTTTT. Its translation is CASKGANEKLFF.

This clone was observed a few times. The chain has TRBV24-1 and TRBJ1-2, with TRBD1 matching 9 bases. The CDR3 length is 14 residues. Germline-derived CDR1 and CDR2 are KGHDR and SFDVKD. V gave up 7 bases and J gave up 8 bases; unmatched junction bases: 10. For the CDR3, the DNA is TGTGCCACCAGAGAAACAGGGGGCGCAGGAGGCTACACCTTC. This encodes CATRETGGAGGYTF.

The sample holds one count of this clone. The chain couples TRBV19 to TRBJ1-4; D is unresolved. The germline gives CDR1 LNHDA, CDR2 SQIVND (reference sequence). This CDR3 has 15 amino acids. V gave up 4 bases and J gave up 4 bases, with 13 bases separating them. The chain's CDR3 is CASSTIRDNNEKLFF. CDR3 coding DNA: TGTGCCAGTAGTACTATCCGGGATAATAATGAAAAACTGTTTTTT. Full variable domain (outside the CDR3, taken from reference TRBV19 and TRBJ1-4): DGGITQSPKYLFRKEGQNVTLSCEQNLNHDAMYWYRQDPGQGLRLIYYSQIVNDFQKGDIAEGYSVSREKKESFPLTVTSAQKNPTAFYLCASSTIRDNNEKLFFGSGTQLSVL.